The rows below give T cell receptor beta chains drawn from one sample of a study of CD8+ T cells in alopecia areata. This table comes from immunoSEQ multiplex PCR, and its TCRdb copy is limited to in-frame clones, with some not included. The sample has 150,000 to 250,000 clones, 50% to 60% seen once. The starting material was CD4+ T cells sorted from blood, obtained at week 4, from a patient treated with tofacitinib. These receptors were collected from a human donor with alopecia areata. Both conserved end residues are part of each CDR3. Each record gives: clone size, D gene, J gene, V gene, CDR3 DNA, CDR3 protein. A D gene is named only where the DNA matches it firmly. Size tells how often a clone was seen (once, few, many) or the class of an expanded clone, and some rows leave it out.

>.|.|TRBJ2-2|TRBV5-1
TGCGCCAGCAGCCTCAGCACTGGAGGACCGACCAACGGGGGGGAGCTGTTTTTT
CASSLSTGGPTNGGELFF
>few|.|TRBJ2-7|TRBV5-5
TGTGCCAGCAGCTTGGCCCCAGGGGCCTACGAGCAGTACTTC
CASSLAPGAYEQYF
>.|.|TRBJ1-2|TRBV14
TGTGCCAGCAGCCCTCGAGGTGGGGATGGCTACACCTTC
CASSPRGGDGYTF
>.|.|TRBJ1-2|TRBV29-1
TGCAGCGTTGAAGATAGAGGTGCTAACTATGGCTACACCTTC
CSVEDRGANYGYTF
>few|.|TRBJ1-2|TRBV4-3
TGCGCCAGCAGCCAAGATGAGGGGCTCTATGGCTACACCTTC
CASSQDEGLYGYTF
>few|TRBD1|TRBJ1-5|TRBV4-1
TGCGCCAGCAGCCCGGGAGGGGGCGCGAATCAGCCCCAGCATTTT
CASSPGGGANQPQHF
>.|TRBD2|TRBJ2-3|TRBV7-2
TGTGCCAGCAGCTTCGGACTAGCGGGGGGTTCAGATACGCAGTATTTT
CASSFGLAGGSDTQYF
>.|.|TRBJ1-2|TRBV7-9
TGTGCCAGCACCCGAAGAGGAGGATTCCAACTCTATGGCTACACCTTC
CASTRRGGFQLYGYTF
>.|.|TRBJ1-1|TRBV29-1
TGCAGCGTTGAAGCCCACACTGAAGCTTTCTTT
CSVEAHTEAFF
>few|.|TRBJ1-2|TRBV30
TGTGCCTGGCGTGTCAAAGCCAGCGACTATGGCTACACCTTC
CAWRVKASDYGYTF
>.|.|TRBJ1-2|TRBV7-8
TGTGCCAGCAGCTTAGCGGGGGTGAATGGCTACACCTTC
CASSLAGVNGYTF
>.|TRBD1|TRBJ2-7|TRBV7-9
TGTGCCAGCAGCTTAAGTTCCGGGACAGTCGGCGAGCAGTACTTC
CASSLSSGTVGEQYF
>.|.|TRBJ1-5|TRBV30
TGTGCCTGGACCTCGGGAGTAAATCAGCCCCAGCATTTT
CAWTSGVNQPQHF
>.|.|TRBJ1-6|TRBV5-1
TGCGCCAGCAGCTTGGCCCAGAATTCACCCCTCCACTTT
CASSLAQNSPLHF
>.|.|TRBJ2-1|TRBV29-1
TGCAGCACGCGTTCCCTCGACGTCAATGAGCAGTTCTTC
CSTRSLDVNEQFF
>few|TRBD2|TRBJ2-1|TRBV29-1
TGCAGCGTTGAAATCGGGGGGGCGAGCTCCTACAATGAGCAGTTCTTC
CSVEIGGASSYNEQFF
>.|.|TRBJ1-4|TRBV2
TGTGCCAGCATACAGGATGGTGAAAAACTGTTTTTT
CASIQDGEKLFF
>.|.|TRBJ2-3|TRBV27
TGTGCCAGCAGTTTATCATGGATCACAGATACGCAGTATTTT
CASSLSWITDTQYF
>.|.|TRBJ2-7|TRBV27
TGTGCCAGCGGCAAGACTCTTAGGAGCTCCTACGAGCAGTACTTC
CASGKTLRSSYEQYF
>few|TRBD2|TRBJ2-3|TRBV5-4
TGTGCCAGCAACCAGCGGGGTAGCACAGATACGCAGTATTTT
CASNQRGSTDTQYF
>.|TRBD2|TRBJ2-7|TRBV5-6
TGTGCCAGCAGCTTGGTGCGGGGGAACGAGCAGTACTTC
CASSLVRGNEQYF
>.|.|TRBJ1-6|TRBV11-2
TGTGCCAGCAGCTTAGCGAGATTCTCTAGCTCCTATAATTCACCCCTCCACTTT
CASSLARFSSSYNSPLHF
>.|.|TRBJ2-1|TRBV18
TGTGCCAGCTACCGGGGGGCCTCAAGTGGGTACAATGAGCAGTTCTTC
CASYRGASSGYNEQFF
>.|TRBD2|TRBJ2-5|TRBV30
TGTGCCTGGAGTGTGGGGGGGCAAGAGACCCAGTACTTC
CAWSVGGQETQYF
>few|.|TRBJ2-6|TRBV30
TGTGCCTGGACCCCAAGCTCTGGGGCCAACGTCCTGACTTTC
CAWTPSSGANVLTF
>.|TRBD2|TRBJ2-7|TRBV5-4
TGTGCCAGCAGCCCGGGACTAGCGGTGATCCACGAGCAGTACTTC
CASSPGLAVIHEQYF
>.|.|TRBJ1-2|TRBV4-2
TGTGCCAGCAGCCAAGAACGAGACCAAGACTATGGCTACACCTTC
CASSQERDQDYGYTF
>.|.|TRBJ2-3|TRBV7-2
TGTGCCAGCAGCTCCTCTTGGGATACGCAGTATTTT
CASSSSWDTQYF
>.|.|TRBJ1-2|TRBV6-1
TGTGCCACGGGGAGGGGCAGGGATGGTGGCTACACCTTC
CATGRGRDGGYTF
>.|.|TRBJ1-3|TRBV30
TGTGCCTGCACACATACTGGAAACACCATATATTTT
CACTHTGNTIYF
>many|.|TRBJ1-1|TRBV14
TGTGCCAGCAGCCAAGAGTTGAACACTGAAGCTTTCTTT
CASSQELNTEAFF
>.|.|TRBJ1-2|TRBV30
TGTGCCTGGACAGTCAACACCTATGGCTACACCTTC
CAWTVNTYGYTF
>.|.|TRBJ2-2|TRBV27
TGTGCCAGCAGTTTAGAAGGTCCGGGGAACACCGGGGAGCTGTTTTTT
CASSLEGPGNTGELFF
>.|.|TRBJ1-4|TRBV30
TGTGCCTGGAGACGCGGTGAAAAACTGTTTTTT
CAWRRGEKLFF
>few|.|TRBJ1-2|TRBV7-2
TGTGCCAGCAGCTTCGACAGCAACTATGGCTACACCTTC
CASSFDSNYGYTF
>.|.|TRBJ1-2|TRBV10-3
TGTGCCATCAGCAGGGAGAGGTATGGCTACACCTTC
CAISRERYGYTF
>few|.|TRBJ1-5|TRBV19
TGTGCCAGTAGTATAGTGAGGGACGGCAATCAGCCCCAGCATTTT
CASSIVRDGNQPQHF
>few|TRBD1|TRBJ1-2|TRBV18
TGTGCCAGCTCAGGACAGGCTGAAGGCGGCTACACCTTC
CASSGQAEGGYTF
>.|TRBD1|TRBJ1-2|TRBV29-1
TGCAGCGTTGAGGGACAGGGAGGGAGTGGCTACACCTTC
CSVEGQGGSGYTF